The source of this T cell receptor beta chain is a study of T cell responses to AZD1222 COVID-19 vaccine. Study information: Second doses were pooled across both intervals (about 4 or about 12 weeks). The study's findings and limits: Repertoires were obtained solely post-peak T cell response. The donor cohort was predominantly white British with a female majority, and clonal diversity may have been underestimated.

Repertoires were generated with immunoSEQ multiplex PCR, while TCRdb's copy carries only in-frame clones and drops some. The sample carries tens of thousands of clones, 85% to 90% recorded once. Worth noting for this clone: Its specificity is not known.

The V end was cut by 5 bases, the J end by 9 bases, with 11 bases between. The CDR3 loop spans 13 amino acids. Germline assignment: CDR1 KGHSH and CDR2 LQKENI. This clonotype originated in an adult in good health. Sequenced material: peripheral blood, taken on day 0 of AZD1222 vaccination. V is TRBV18 and J is TRBJ1-6, with D uncertain. The CDR3 DNA reads TGTGCCAGCTCAGATGCGACGGGTTCACCCCTCCACTTT. This codes for CASSDATGSPLHF.